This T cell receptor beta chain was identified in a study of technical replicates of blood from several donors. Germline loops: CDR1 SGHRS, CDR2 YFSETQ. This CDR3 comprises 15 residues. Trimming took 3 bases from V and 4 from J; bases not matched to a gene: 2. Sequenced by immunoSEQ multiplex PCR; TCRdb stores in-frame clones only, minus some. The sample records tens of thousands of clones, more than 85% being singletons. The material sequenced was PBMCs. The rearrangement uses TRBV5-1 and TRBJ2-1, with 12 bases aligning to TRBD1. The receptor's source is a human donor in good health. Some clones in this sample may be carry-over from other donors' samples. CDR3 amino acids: CASSSGQGAYNEQFF. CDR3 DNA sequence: TGCGCCAGCAGCTCGGGACAGGGGGCTTACAATGAGCAGTTCTTC.